This TCR beta chain was recorded in a study of T cells and copy number aberrations in small-cell lung cancer. Regarding the study as a whole: The study's sample size was small, so findings need validation.

The data were produced by immunoSEQ multiplex PCR, yet TCRdb's version contains in-frame clones alone and is incomplete. The data show about 370 clones, around nine tenths seen once. In the case of this clone: Antigen: not known.

Three regions per formalin-fixed paraffin-embedded tumor block were collected using a grid approach. With 5 bases clipped from V and 5 bases from J, the junction kept 3 bases outside the gene matches. In germline, CDR1 is SGHKS, CDR2 YYEKEE (reference sequence). This CDR3 region has 12 residues. The rearrangement links TRBV5-5 to TRBJ2-5, with 7 bases fitting TRBD1. The sample was tumor tissue. The clonotype comes from a man between 65 and 79 years old with small cell lung cancer. CDR3 bases: TGTGCCAGCAGTGACAGGGCGGAGACCCAGTACTTC. Translated, it gives CASSDRAETQYF.